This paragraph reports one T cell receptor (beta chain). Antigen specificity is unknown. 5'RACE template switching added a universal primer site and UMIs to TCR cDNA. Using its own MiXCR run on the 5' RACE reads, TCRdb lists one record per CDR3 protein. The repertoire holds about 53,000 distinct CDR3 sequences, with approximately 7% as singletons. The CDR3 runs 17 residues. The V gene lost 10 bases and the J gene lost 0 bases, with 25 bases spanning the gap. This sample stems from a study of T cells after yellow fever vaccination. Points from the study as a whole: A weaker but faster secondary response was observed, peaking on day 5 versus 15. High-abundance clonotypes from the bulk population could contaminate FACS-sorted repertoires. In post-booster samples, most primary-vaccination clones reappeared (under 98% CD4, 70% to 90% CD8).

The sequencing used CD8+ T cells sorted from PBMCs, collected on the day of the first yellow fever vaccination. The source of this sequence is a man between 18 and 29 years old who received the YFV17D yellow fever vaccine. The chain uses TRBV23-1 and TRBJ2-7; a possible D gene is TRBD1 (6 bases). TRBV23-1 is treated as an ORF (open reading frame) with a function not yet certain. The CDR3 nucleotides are TGCGCCACCAGACGCAGGGGACACTCGTCCAGCTCCTACGAGCAGTACGTC. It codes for CATRRRGHSSSSYEQYV.